The TCR beta chain described here comes from a study of OX40 agonist ivuxolimab in advanced cancers. Looking at the study overall: Across the patients, intravenous ivuxolimab was delivered every 2 weeks at 0.01 to 10 mg/kg. Study outcomes and limitations: Among the nonresponders, some also had low normalized T-cell clonal expansion.

Autoimmune disease history or systemic immunosuppression led to patient exclusion. Samples of blood were obtained at baseline, on cycle 4 day 1, and on cycle 7 day 1. The data were produced by immunoSEQ multiplex PCR, yet TCRdb's version contains in-frame clones alone and is incomplete. The sample has more than 50,000 clones, about 86% seen once. In this sample, this clone turned up a few times. Its specificity is not known. The CDR3 runs to 14 residues. V was trimmed by 3 bases and J by 4 bases, leaving 12 bases between them. CDR1 is ENHRY and CDR2 is SYGVKD in the germline V gene. The source of this sequence is an adult with an advanced solid tumor such as melanoma, head and neck, liver or kidney cancer. The genes are TRBV10-3 and TRBJ2-5; D might be TRBD2 (5 bases). The sequenced sample was CD4+ or CD8+ T cells sorted from blood, obtained in a trial of the OX40 agonist ivuxolimab. The CDR3, as DNA: TGTGCCATCAGTGATCCCGGACTCTCAGAGACCCAGTACTTC. Translation gives CAISDPGLSETQYF.